One sample yielded the 10 T cell receptor beta chains listed below, sequenced in a study of CD8+ T cells in alopecia areata. Treatment described: oral pan-JAK inhibitor, 5-10 mg twice daily. The sequencing template was cDNA reverse transcribed from extracted RNA. Libraries were prepared by immunoSEQ multiplex PCR; TCRdb keeps only in-frame clonotypes and omits some of them. The sample has about 210,000 clones; around 65% are singletons. Sequencing was performed on CD4+ T cells sorted from blood, taken at week 4, from a patient treated with tofacitinib. The receptors originated from a human donor with alopecia areata.

V usage is TRBV9 and J usage is TRBJ1-6; TRBD1 aligns across 8 bases. V was pared by 3 bases and J by 5 bases, with 1 base of the junction left unmatched. Germline loops: CDR1 SGDLS, CDR2 YYNGEE. This CDR3 is built from 14 residues. The CDR3 bases are TGTGCCAGCAGCGCACAGGGGGATAATTCACCCCTCCACTTT. Protein: CASSAQGDNSPLHF.

Details on this clone: The same CDR3 arises from other DNA sequences in this sample as well. The V call is TRBV15, the J call TRBJ2-7; D might be TRBD1 (5 bases). Germline V lookup: CDR1 LNHNV, CDR2 YYDKDF (reference sequence). The V gene lost 0 bases and the J gene lost 1 base, with 7 bases spanning the gap. The CDR3 consists of 14 residues. CDR3 DNA sequence: TGTGCCACCAGCAGAGATAGGGGTTCCTACGAGCAGTACTTC. Encoded protein: CATSRDRGSYEQYF.

The chain joins TRBV5-4 to TRBJ1-6; 7 nucleotides match TRBD1. Germline lookup yields CDR1 SGHNT and CDR2 YYREEE (reference sequence). This CDR3 contains 15 residues. V shed 4 bases and J 10 bases; nucleotides not matched to a gene: 11. CDR3: CASSAQGMFGSPLHF. The CDR3 DNA follows: TGTGCCAGCAGCGCACAGGGGATGTTTGGATCACCCCTCCACTTT.

This chain joins TRBV19 and TRBJ2-6; D is undetermined. Looked up from germline, CDR1 is LNHDA and CDR2 is SQIVND (reference sequence). CDR3 length equals 15 residues. V lost 2 bases and J 1 base, leaving 6 bases between the germline ends. The DNA of the CDR3 is TGTGCCAGTAGTATATGGGGTTCTGGGGCCAACGTCCTGACTTTC. Translated, it gives CASSIWGSGANVLTF. Filled out from reference TRBV19 and TRBJ2-6, the complete variable domain reads DGGITQSPKYLFRKEGQNVTLSCEQNLNHDAMYWYRQDPGQGLRLIYYSQIVNDFQKGDIAEGYSVSREKKESFPLTVTSAQKNPTAFYLCASSIWGSGANVLTFGAGSRLTVL.

This rearrangement joins TRBV30 to TRBJ1-5; 9 bases fit TRBD1. The V and J ends lost 7 bases and 0 bases, in that order; junction bases with no gene match: 7. Germline V CDR1 and CDR2: GTSNPN, SVGIG (reference sequence). The CDR3 sequence is 15 residues long. The CDR3: CAFRTGEGSNQPQHF. In DNA form, the CDR3 reads TGTGCCTTTCGGACAGGGGAGGGTAGCAATCAGCCCCAGCATTTT. The complete variable domain, with remaining parts taken from reference TRBV30 and TRBJ1-5, reads SQTIHQWPATLVQPVGSPLSLECTVEGTSNPNLYWYRQAAGRGLQLLFYSVGIGQISSEVPQNLSASRPQDRQFILSSKKLLLSDSGFYLCAFRTGEGSNQPQHFGDGTRLSIL.

The V call is TRBV9, the J call TRBJ2-7; D tentatively reads TRBD1 or TRBD2 (6 bases each). Per germline, CDR1 SGDLS and CDR2 YYNGEE. Trimming pared 0 bases from V and 4 bases from J, leaving 14 bases between. The CDR3 sequence is 15 residues long. The CDR3 here is CASSVGPGAVYEQYF. The CDR3 nucleotides read TGTGCCAGCAGCGTAGGCCCGGGGGCGGTATACGAGCAGTACTTC.

The V call is TRBV6-1, the J call TRBJ2-1; D unresolved. Germline CDR1 MNHNS, CDR2 SASEGT. The CDR3 is 13 residues long. Trimming pared 7 bases from V and 6 bases from J, leaving 13 bases between. The CDR3 reads CASTTWVSNEQFF. The CDR3 DNA follows: TGTGCCAGCACCACCTGGGTCTCCAATGAGCAGTTCTTC.

This sequence joins TRBV27 and TRBJ2-6; D gene unclear. Deletions cut 2 bases from V and 1 base from J, with 12 bases between. CDR3 length: 17 amino acids. Germline V CDR1 and CDR2: MNHEY, SMNVEV (reference sequence). This CDR3 reads CASSLRRLTSGANVLTF. The CDR3 DNA reads TGTGCCAGCAGTTTACGTCGTTTGACGTCTGGGGCCAACGTCCTGACTTTC.

With respect to this clone: In the same sample, other DNA sequences code for this CDR3. This chain uses TRBV2 with TRBJ2-2; D remains unclear. V lost 3 bases and J 6 bases, leaving 5 bases between the germline ends. The CDR3 spans 12 residues. The V gene's germline CDR1 is SNHLY and CDR2 FYNNEI. In DNA form, the CDR3 reads TGTGCCAGCAGTGAGGGCCCCGGGGAGCTGTTTTTT. It specifies CASSEGPGELFF.

V usage is TRBV15 and J usage is TRBJ2-3, with D perhaps TRBD1 or TRBD2 (6 bases each). This CDR3 has 14 amino acids. CDR1 LNHNV and CDR2 YYDKDF come from the germline V gene (reference sequence). V was shortened by 8 bases and J by 5 bases, with 17 bases between the two germline ends. Here the CDR3 reads CATARGTGGDTQYF. As DNA, the CDR3 is TGTGCCACCGCGAGGGGGACTGGAGGAGATACGCAGTATTTT. Full variable domain (missing parts from reference TRBV15 and TRBJ2-3): DAMVIQNPRYQVTQFGKPVTLSCSQTLNHNVMYWYQQKSSQAPKLLFHYYDKDFNNEADTPDNFQSRRPNTSFCFLDIRSPGLGDTAMYLCATARGTGGDTQYFGPGTRLTVL.